Below, one TCR beta chain is given with its context. The data were obtained in a study of T cell changes during pregnancy in multiple sclerosis. Measured with immunoSEQ multiplex PCR; TCRdb has only the in-frame clones, and not every one. There are about 40,000 clones in the sample; more than 85% occur only once, and around 13% lies in the top ten. The ends were cut back, 6 bases at V and 8 bases at J, with 17 bases in the middle. The germline gives CDR1 MNHNY, CDR2 SVGAGI (reference sequence). The CDR3 consists of 14 residues. The sequencing used CD8+ T cells from peripheral blood mononuclear cells, collected in the first trimester of pregnancy. The chain is built from TRBV6-6 and TRBJ2-1; the D gene is possibly TRBD2 (6 bases). This clonotype was obtained from a female donor with multiple sclerosis, enrolled in a pregnancy study. The CDR3 region is CASSLGLQRYEQFF. The CDR3 DNA follows: TGTGCCAGCAGCCTGGGACTTCAGCGGTATGAGCAGTTCTTC.